This T cell receptor (beta chain) was profiled in a study of T-cell memory formation after mild COVID-19. Study results and caveats: Later expanders leaned toward CD4+, whereas clones contracting from day 15 to 85 were balanced CD4/CD8. There was no confirmation that second-wave clones peaking on day 37 were SARS-CoV-2 specific.

This CDR3 comprises 13 residues. The V end was cut by 3 bases, the J end by 3 bases, with 8 bases between. One entry per CDR3 protein, called by TCRdb with MiXCR from the 5' RACE reads. The sample includes some 86,000 distinct CDR3 sequences, 20% to 25% seen only once; the top ten take around 40%. Notes on this clonotype: The antigen remains undetermined.

The rearrangement links TRBV12-3 or TRBV12-4 to TRBJ1-2; tentatively, D is TRBD1 (5 bases). Material: PBMCs or a T cell subset sorted from them (not recorded which). The sequence came from a man younger than 35 who had mild COVID-19 (a few samples of this study predate the infection). Cell type and time point are not known. CDR3 DNA: TGTGCCAGCAGTTTTGGGACCGACTATGGCTACACCTTC. Its protein is CASSFGTDYGYTF.